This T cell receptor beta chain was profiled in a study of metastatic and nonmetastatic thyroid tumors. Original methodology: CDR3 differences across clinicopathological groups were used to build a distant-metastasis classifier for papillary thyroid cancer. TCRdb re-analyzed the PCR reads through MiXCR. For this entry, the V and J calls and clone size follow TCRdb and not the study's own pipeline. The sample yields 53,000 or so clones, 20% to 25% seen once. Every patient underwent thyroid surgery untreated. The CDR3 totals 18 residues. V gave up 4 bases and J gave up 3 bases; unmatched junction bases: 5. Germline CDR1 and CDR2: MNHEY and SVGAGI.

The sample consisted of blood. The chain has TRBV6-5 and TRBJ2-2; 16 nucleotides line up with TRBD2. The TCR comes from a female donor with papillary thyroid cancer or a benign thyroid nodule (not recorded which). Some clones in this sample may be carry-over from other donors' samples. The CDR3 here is CASSSEGLAGGYTGELFF. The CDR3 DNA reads TGTGCCAGCAGTTCGGAGGGACTAGCGGGAGGGTACACCGGGGAGCTGTTTTTT.